This TCR beta chain was captured by sequencing in a study of CXCR3-negative and CXCR3-positive naive CD8 T cells. TRB cDNA was prepared as libraries by UMI-labeled 5' RACE. TCRdb re-called the 5' RACE reads and gives one entry per CDR3 protein, without DNA. In all, the sample yields about 98,000 distinct CDR3 sequences. Concerning this clonotype: Its target is not known.

CDR1 SQVTM and CDR2 ANQGSEA come from the germline V gene. This CDR3 is built from 17 residues. Study-level findings and limits: TRB CDR3s of CXCR3-positive naive cells were more hydrophobic than those of CXCR3-negative naive cells.

The clonotype comes from a human donor in good health. Some clones in this sample may be carry-over from other donors' samples. V gene TRBV29-1 combines with J gene TRBJ2-1; absent DNA, TCRdb's TRBD1 call cannot be checked. The sequenced sample consisted of naive CXCR3+ CD8+ T cells from blood. Specified subset: CD45RO-CCR7+CD27+CD95- naive CD8+ T cells expressing CXCR3 (TNR3+). The CDR3 loop is CSVEEPSYRGFYNEQFF.